This T cell receptor beta chain was identified in a study of shared clonotypes between healthy human individuals. In the CD4+ fraction, cells were divided into CD45RA+ naive and CD45RA-negative memory subsets. Original data processing: In the immunoSEQ data, sequences were junction-only and lacked quality scores, so filtering differed. The table came from immunoSEQ multiplex PCR; TCRdb's copy has only in-frame clones and leaves some out. Clone size and the V and J calls come from that table; the DNA yielded D and trimming. The table lists 2 million to 2.5 million clones, under 97% of them singletons. The sample comprised naive CD4+ T cells sorted from blood. As for subset: CD45RA+ positively selected. The clonotype originates from a man between 18 and 29 years old in good health.

The DNA of the CDR3 is TGTGCCAGCAGTGAACGGGAGCGGGGAGGTACGCAGTATTTT. Translating it yields CASSERERGGTQYF. The gene calls are TRBV6-1 and TRBJ2-3, with 7 bases aligning to TRBD2. J was trimmed by 8 bases and V by 2 bases; bases with no gene match: 7. Per the germline V gene, CDR1 is MNHNS and CDR2 is SASEGT. The CDR3 spans 14 residues.